A single T cell receptor (beta chain) is shown here with its context. The data originate from a study of Graves' ophthalmopathy and Graves' hyperthyroidism. About the study: The authors collected peripheral blood at initial diagnosis, before any treatment.

RNA transcripts yielded amplified TCR beta CDR3 regions. Following a first-round RT-PCR that used HTBI primers, a second-round multiplex PCR was carried out. MiXCR, run by TCRdb on the multiplex PCR reads, gives a single entry per CDR3 protein. The sample carries hundreds of thousands of distinct CDR3 sequences, just over 40% recorded once. Disease in donors with ophthalmopathy had moderate-to-severe activity, CAS ≥3, NOSPECS ≥4 and under 3 months' duration. Ineligible for inclusion were patients with other autoimmune diseases, uncontrolled infections, pregnancy or lactation. CDR1 and CDR2 from the germline V gene are SGDLS and YYNGEE. CDR3 size: 16 residues. V was shortened by 4 bases and J by 8 bases, with 21 bases between the two germline ends.

Sequencing input: peripheral blood. This sequence was found in an adult man with Graves' ophthalmopathy. J is TRBJ1-4 and V is TRBV9; maybe TRBD1 (5 bases). For the CDR3, the DNA is TGTGCCAGCAGCTCTAAAGCGGGGGGGGACGACGAAAAACTGTTTTTT. This encodes CASSSKAGGDDEKLFF.